These 31 T cell receptor beta chains were all obtained from the same sample, sequenced in a study of blood T cell repertoires in COVID-19. Data came from immunoSEQ multiplex PCR; TCRdb stores just in-frame clones and leaves some out. Altogether under 450,000 clones are present, 80% to 95% being singletons, with the ten largest covering 0.8% to 0.9%. The sample taken for sequencing was PBMCs or T cells enriched from blood (not recorded which). The receptors shown here come from a woman aged 40 to 55 who had been exposed to COVID-19.

CDR3 amino acids: CASGLKPGTVTYEQYF. The CDR3 region has the DNA TGTGCTAGTGGTTTGAAGCCCGGGACAGTGACCTACGAGCAGTACTTC. The J gene is TRBJ2-7, the V gene TRBV12-5; TRBD1 agrees at 7 bases. Germline V lookup: CDR1 LGHNT, CDR2 FRNRAP. This CDR3 contains 16 residues. Losses at the gene ends were 2 bases for V and 2 bases for J; bases not matched to a gene: 9.

The rearrangement joins TRBV20-1 to TRBJ2-1, with D perhaps TRBD2 (5 bases). The CDR3 consists of 14 residues. The V end lost 3 bases, the J end lost 9 bases, and 18 bases lay between the germline ends. Germline V CDR1 and CDR2: DFQATT, SNEGSKA (reference sequence). As DNA, the CDR3 is TGCAGTGCTAGTCTGGCTAGCCCGGGAACTGAGCAGTTCTTC. Translation: CSASLASPGTEQFF.

The gene calls are TRBV6-4 and TRBJ2-1; a weak D match, TRBD1 (6 bases). The CDR3 has 15 residues. The germline V gene has CDR1 MRHNA and CDR2 SNTAGT. V lost 3 bases and J lost 4, with 13 bases in between. The CDR3 DNA is TGTGCCAGCAGTGAGAGCGCAGGGGATTACAATGAGCAGTTCTTC. Translating it yields CASSESAGDYNEQFF.

The chain links TRBV5-4 to TRBJ2-1, with TRBD2 matching 14 bases. Germline V gives CDR1 SGHNT, CDR2 YYREEE (reference sequence). The CDR3 runs 16 residues. After removal of 4 bases from V and 5 bases from J, the junction contained 5 bases not matched to a gene. CDR3 in DNA: TGTGCCAGCAGCACCAGGACTAGCGGGGGGCACAATGAGCAGTTCTTC. The encoded protein is CASSTRTSGGHNEQFF.

This clone came up a few times. The chain joins TRBV5-4 to TRBJ1-2; 9 bases are a match to TRBD1. The CDR3 consists of 14 residues. Germline trimming cut 3 bases from V and 8 bases from J; bases unmatched to any gene: 8. CDR1 is SGHNT, CDR2 YYREEE, per germline (reference sequence). The CDR3 loop is CASSSSGQGTGYTF. In DNA, the CDR3 is TGTGCCAGCAGCTCATCAGGACAGGGGACGGGCTACACCTTC.

The V call is TRBV7-8, the J call TRBJ2-1; 13 bases are a match to TRBD2. The V segment lost 1 base and the J segment 11 bases; nucleotides outside the gene matches: 2. Germline-derived CDR1 and CDR2 are SGHVS and FQNEAQ. The CDR3 has 14 residues. The DNA for the CDR3 is TGTGCCAGCAGCTTAGGGACTAGCGGGGGAAAGCAGTTCTTC. Protein: CASSLGTSGGKQFF.

The CDR3 nucleotides are TGTGCCAGCAGCCCTCTCGGGGTTTCCAACACTGAAGCTTTCTTT. Its protein product is CASSPLGVSNTEAFF. The rearrangement links TRBV11-3 to TRBJ1-1; no definite D call. V shed 5 bases and J shed 2 bases, with 15 bases lying between them. The CDR3 runs 15 residues. Germline V CDR1 and CDR2: SGHNT, YENEEA. The full variable domain, in which reference TRBV11-3 and TRBJ1-1 provide the parts outside the CDR3, is EAGVVQSPRYKIIEKKQPVAFWCNPISGHNTLYWYLQNLGQGPELLIRYENEEAVDDSQLPKDRFSAERLKGVDSTLKIQPAELGDSAVYLCASSPLGVSNTEAFFGQGTRLTVV.

V and J are TRBV5-4 and TRBJ1-2; D is unresolved. CDR1 is SGHNT, CDR2 YYREEE, per germline (reference sequence). The CDR3 has 16 amino acids. V shed 0 bases and J shed 0 bases, with 12 bases lying between them. This chain's CDR3 is CASSLADKVANYGYTF. Here the CDR3 DNA reads TGTGCCAGCAGCTTGGCTGACAAGGTAGCTAACTATGGCTACACCTTC.

The V gene is TRBV6-2 or TRBV6-3, the J gene TRBJ1-5; no clear D. Between the trimmed V and J ends, which lost 6 bases and 9 bases, there was a span of 12 bases. The CDR3 length is 12 residues. Germline CDR1 is MNHEY and CDR2 is SVGEGT. CDR3 DNA sequence: TGTGCCAGCAGCTCAGTTCCTCGGCCCCAGCATTTT. It codes for CASSSVPRPQHF.

V usage is TRBV6-2 or TRBV6-3 and J usage is TRBJ1-5, with TRBD1 matching 7 bases. After removal of 6 bases from V and 6 bases from J, the junction contained 5 bases not matched to a gene. Germline loops: CDR1 MNHEY, CDR2 SVGEGT. The CDR3 has 13 amino acids. This CDR3 is CASSAQGSQPQHF. CDR3 DNA: TGTGCCAGCAGCGCACAGGGGAGTCAGCCCCAGCATTTT.

The chain is built from TRBV29-1 and TRBJ1-3; D is unresolved. The germline gives CDR1 SQVTM, CDR2 ANQGSEA. Trimming took 2 bases from V and 6 from J, leaving 5 bases between them. The CDR3 sequence is 11 residues long. This CDR3 is CSVEKPNTIYF. CDR3 DNA: TGCAGCGTTGAAAAGCCAAACACCATATATTTT.

This chain connects TRBV7-9 to TRBJ1-4; 7 bases are shared with TRBD1. The CDR3 has 13 amino acids. CDR1 is SEHNR, CDR2 FQNEAQ, per germline (reference sequence). After removal of 5 bases from V and 3 bases from J, the junction contained 0 bases not matched to a gene. The CDR3 here is CASSRGPNEKLFF. In nucleotides, the CDR3 is TGTGCCAGCAGCAGGGGGCCTAATGAAAAACTGTTTTTT.

V gene TRBV4-1 combines with J gene TRBJ1-4; D may be TRBD1 (6 bases). CDR3 size: 22 residues. Germline lookup yields CDR1 MGHRA and CDR2 YSYEKL. V lost 3 bases and J lost 3, with 32 bases in between. The CDR3 DNA follows: TGCGCCAGCAGCCAGATCGATAGGCGGAAGTCTAATAGGCGGACAGCTAATGAAAAACTGTTTTTT. Translating gives CASSQIDRRKSNRRTANEKLFF.

This clone was observed a single time. V gene TRBV19 combines with J gene TRBJ2-7; tentative D call: TRBD2 (6 bases). V shed 5 bases and J shed 5 bases, with 10 bases lying between them. The CDR3 runs to 12 residues. Germline CDR1 reads LNHDA; CDR2 reads SQIVND (reference sequence). The CDR3: CASSAGSHEQYF. CDR3 sequence (DNA): TGTGCCAGTAGTGCCGGGAGCCACGAGCAGTACTTC.

V gene TRBV27 combines with J gene TRBJ2-7; 7 nucleotides align to TRBD1. Germline V gives CDR1 MNHEY, CDR2 SMNVEV (reference sequence). V trimming: 3 bases; J trimming: 0 bases; junction bases outside the gene matches: 5. This CDR3 is 15 amino acids long. Here the CDR3 reads CASSLKGQASYEQYF. The CDR3 bases are TGTGCCAGCAGTTTGAAAGGACAGGCCTCCTACGAGCAGTACTTC.

This CDR3 reads CASTANSPSYNEQFF. The CDR3 DNA is TGTGCCAGCACCGCTAATTCCCCCTCCTACAATGAGCAGTTCTTC. The chain joins TRBV11-1 to TRBJ2-1; D remains unclear. The CDR3 is 15 amino acids. Germline CDR1 SGHAT, CDR2 FQDESV (reference sequence). The V end lost 7 bases, the J end lost 0 bases, and 13 bases lay between the germline ends. The variable domain in full, with the rest retrieved from reference TRBV11-1 and TRBJ2-1, is EAEVAQSPRYKITEKSQAVAFWCDPISGHATLYWYRQILGQGPELLVQFQDESVVDDSQLPKDRFSAERLKGVDSTLKIQPAELGDSAMYLCASTANSPSYNEQFFGPGTRLTVL.

The CDR3: CAWSPGGGKLFF. The CDR3 nucleotides are TGTGCCTGGAGTCCCGGTGGGGGGAAACTGTTTTTT. The chain recombines TRBV30 with TRBJ1-4, with a tentative D call TRBD1 (5 bases). Germline values: CDR1 GTSNPN, CDR2 SVGIG (reference sequence). This CDR3 is 12 amino acids long. With 2 bases removed from V and 11 bases from J, the gap between germline ends came to 12 bases.

The gene calls are TRBV24-1 and TRBJ1-5; D is perhaps TRBD1 (5 bases). The CDR3 covers 20 residues. Germline V gene data show CDR1 as KGHDR and CDR2 as SFDVKD. V shed 2 bases and J shed 7 bases, with 29 bases lying between them. The DNA of the CDR3 is TGTGCCACCAGTGATTCCTTCTGGGGTAGGGGACGACGTGGAGGGCAGCCCCAGCATTTT. This sequence encodes CATSDSFWGRGRRGGQPQHF.

The chain combines TRBV7-6 with TRBJ2-3; 7 nucleotides agree with TRBD1. Unmatched junction bases numbered 3, after V lost 4 bases and J lost 2 bases. CDR1 and CDR2 from the germline V gene are SGHVS and FNYEAQ. This CDR3 region has 14 residues. As DNA, the CDR3 is TGTGCCAGCAGCTATACAGGGGTCACAGATACGCAGTATTTT. Its protein product is CASSYTGVTDTQYF. Combining the CDR3 with reference TRBV7-6 and TRBJ2-3 gives the whole variable domain GAGVSQSPRYKVTKRGQDVALRCDPISGHVSLYWYRQALGQGPEFLTYFNYEAQQDKSGLPNDRFSAERPEGSISTLTIQRTEQRDSAMYRCASSYTGVTDTQYFGPGTRLTVL.

This chain links TRBV5-4 with TRBJ2-2, with unresolved D. The CDR3 runs 16 residues. The germline V and J ends were trimmed by 0 bases and 4 bases, with 13 bases remaining between them. CDR1 and CDR2 from the germline V gene are SGHNT and YYREEE (reference sequence). CDR3 residues: CASSLGLQRSTGELFF. DNA of the CDR3: TGTGCCAGCAGCTTGGGGCTTCAGCGAAGCACCGGGGAGCTGTTTTTT.

For this clone: In the same sample, other DNA sequences code for this CDR3. This chain joins TRBV19 and TRBJ1-2; D is uncertain. Germline CDR1 is LNHDA and CDR2 is SQIVND (reference sequence). V dropped 5 bases and J dropped 4 bases, with 5 bases sitting between them. The CDR3 loop spans 11 amino acids. CDR3 bases: TGTGCCAGTAGTGAGGGCTATGGCTACACCTTC. Translation: CASSEGYGYTF.

J is TRBJ2-2 and V is TRBV5-6; tentatively, D is TRBD1 (6 bases). CDR1 and CDR2 from the germline V gene are SGHDT and YYEEEE. Trimming removed 0 bases at V and 6 bases at J, with 15 bases between. This CDR3 comprises 16 residues. The CDR3 sequence: CASSLVGGSVAGELFF. CDR3 DNA: TGTGCCAGCAGCTTGGTAGGGGGTAGCGTAGCCGGGGAGCTGTTTTTT. Complete variable domain (other parts from reference TRBV5-6 and TRBJ2-2): DAGVTQSPTHLIKTRGQQVTLRCSPKSGHDTVSWYQQALGQGPQFIFQYYEEEERQRGNFPDRFSGHQFPNYSSELNVNALLLGDSALYLCASSLVGGSVAGELFFGEGSRLTVL.

This clone appeared a few times. CDR3 sequence reads: CASSLTGQALSGNTIYF. As DNA, the CDR3 is TGTGCCAGCAGTTTAACTGGGCAGGCGCTCTCTGGAAACACCATATATTTT. The V call is TRBV27, the J call TRBJ1-3, with D uncertain. CDR1 MNHEY and CDR2 SMNVEV come from the germline V gene (reference sequence). The CDR3 runs to 17 residues. V gave up 2 bases and J gave up 0 bases, with 14 bases separating them.

The rearrangement links TRBV5-5 to TRBJ1-2, with 9 bases identical to TRBD1. The CDR3 consists of 15 residues. The germline V gene has CDR1 SGHKS and CDR2 YYEKEE (reference sequence). The ends lost 4 bases at V and 6 bases at J; junction bases unmatched: 10. The CDR3 sequence is CASSPSGTGFNGYTF. The CDR3 DNA is TGTGCCAGCAGCCCATCCGGGACAGGGTTCAATGGCTACACCTTC.

The chain recombines TRBV2 with TRBJ1-1, with 7 bases aligning to TRBD1. The CDR3 is 15 residues long. The germline V gene has CDR1 SNHLY and CDR2 FYNNEI. V gave up 5 bases and J gave up 5 bases; unmatched junction bases: 11. The CDR3 loop reads CASSPGQEGGTEAFF. DNA of the CDR3: TGTGCCAGCAGTCCTGGACAGGAAGGAGGAACTGAAGCTTTCTTT.

V gene TRBV25-1 combines with J gene TRBJ2-5, with 10 positions matching TRBD1. Germline CDR1 is MGHDK and CDR2 is SYGVNS. The J segment lost 6 bases and the V segment lost 2 bases, leaving 6 bases of the junction unmatched. The CDR3 covers 15 residues. This CDR3 is CASSEGTGAAKTQYF. CDR3 sequence (DNA): TGTGCCAGCAGTGAAGGGACAGGGGCGGCGAAGACCCAGTACTTC.

V usage is TRBV19 and J usage is TRBJ1-2; unclear D gene. The CDR3 length is 15 residues. CDR1 is LNHDA, CDR2 SQIVND, per germline (reference sequence). V shed 0 bases and J shed 8 bases, with 16 bases lying between them. Here the CDR3 DNA reads TGTGCCAGTAGTATAGACCGGCGCCCCGAGGGAGGCTACACCTTC. Amino acids: CASSIDRRPEGGYTF.

V and J are TRBV12-3 or TRBV12-4 and TRBJ1-1; D gene uncertain. Trimming took off 3 bases at V and 1 base at J, with 6 bases between the two ends. The CDR3 has 13 residues. The CDR3 is CASSLSSNTEAFF. The DNA of the CDR3 is TGTGCCAGCAGTTTGTCTTCGAACACTGAAGCTTTCTTT.

V and J are TRBV19 and TRBJ1-5; possibly TRBD1 for D (6 bases). Germline V gene lookup returns CDR1 LNHDA and CDR2 SQIVND (reference sequence). This CDR3 has 17 amino acids. The germline V and J ends were trimmed by 3 bases and 3 bases, with 18 bases remaining between them. The CDR3 is CASSIAGGARNNQPQHF. CDR3 coding DNA: TGTGCCAGTAGTATCGCGGGGGGGGCAAGGAACAATCAGCCCCAGCATTTT.

The V call is TRBV7-6, the J call TRBJ2-1, with D uncertain. V dropped 0 bases and J dropped 8 bases, with 5 bases sitting between them. The CDR3 is 12 residues long. Germline-derived CDR1 and CDR2 are SGHVS and FNYEAQ. CDR3 sequence reads: CASSLASYEQFF. The CDR3, as DNA: TGTGCCAGCAGCTTAGCATCGTATGAGCAGTTCTTC.

The rearrangement uses TRBV3-1 (or the pseudogene TRBV3-2) and TRBJ1-6, with 10 bases lining up with TRBD1. V lost 4 bases, J lost 4 bases, and 4 bases stayed unmatched. The CDR3 has 16 amino acids. The germline gives CDR1 LGHDT, CDR2 YNNKEL (reference sequence). The CDR3 DNA reads TGTGCCAGCAGCCGGGACAGGGGCGTTTATAATTCACCCCTCCACTTT. It codes for CASSRDRGVYNSPLHF.